This TCR beta chain is from a study of metastatic and nonmetastatic thyroid tumors. TCRdb redid the clone calls on the PCR reads using MiXCR. The sample gives some 30,000 clones, approximately 7% of which show up once; around 45% is in the top ten. Study-level findings and limits: A significant increase in TCR beta diversity was reportedly seen in malignant thyroid tumors relative to benign nodules, in blood and tumor.

Per germline, CDR1 MNHNS and CDR2 SASEGT. CDR3 length equals 14 residues. Trimming removed 6 bases at V and 0 bases at J, with 9 bases between. This clone was observed many times. Its antigen is currently unknown. Treatment of any kind had been given to no patient before thyroid surgery. The receptor was derived from a female donor with papillary thyroid cancer or a benign thyroid nodule (not recorded which). Some clones in this sample may be carry-over from other donors' samples. The chain carries TRBV6-1 and TRBJ1-3, with D uncertain. The sequenced sample was blood. The CDR3 loop is CASSRANSGNTIYF. The CDR3 bases are TGTGCCAGCAGCCGGGCCAACTCTGGAAACACCATATATTTT.